This entry concerns a single TCR beta chain. Time point meaning: persistent/refractory GD, antithyroid drugs over 5 years with positive TRAb. Making the TCR library involved RNA that had been extracted from PBMCs. The sample belongs to a study of regulatory T cells in long-lasting Graves disease. V was trimmed by 3 bases and J by 0 bases, leaving 11 bases between them. Germline V gives CDR1 PRHDT, CDR2 FYEKMQ (reference sequence). CDR3 length: 15 amino acids. Arm-PCR of CDR3 regions and iRepertoire HTBI primers were used to build TCR beta libraries. TCRdb processed the multiplex PCR reads anew with MiXCR; each CDR3 protein has one entry. The sample records 350,000 to 450,000 distinct CDR3 sequences, about 21% being singletons.

Specimen: peripheral blood mononuclear cells (PBMCs), collected when the disease was refractory, from a patient treated with antithyroid drugs. The rearrangement joins TRBV13 to TRBJ2-5; D is perhaps TRBD2 (5 bases). The clonotype originates from a female donor with Graves disease. This CDR3 reads CASSFRGRNQETQYF. The CDR3 nucleotides are TGTGCCAGCAGCTTTAGAGGGAGAAACCAAGAGACCCAGTACTTC.